One sample yielded the 21 T cell receptor beta chains listed below, sequenced in a study of identical twins. Via MiXCR, TCRdb re-called the 5' RACE reads, giving one row per CDR3 protein. Of roughly 700,000 distinct CDR3 sequences listed, more than 6.5% are singletons. The same sample was also studied in work on yellow fever vaccine responses in identical twins.

Sequenced material: PBMCs. Receptors were obtained from a young woman in good health.

This clonotype was seen more than once but under ten times. The rearrangement uses TRBV4-1 and TRBJ2-1, with D possibly TRBD2 on 6 matching bases. The CDR3 runs to 14 residues. The germline V gene encodes CDR1 MGHRA and CDR2 YSYEKL. The V and J ends lost 0 bases and 6 bases respectively, with 9 bases between them. CDR3 sequence reads: CASSQDEGLNEQFF. CDR3 DNA: TGCGCCAGCAGCCAAGATGAGGGACTCAATGAGCAGTTCTTC.

This clonotype was picked up a small number of times. The chain is built from TRBV12-3 or TRBV12-4 and TRBJ2-5; a possible D gene is TRBD2 (6 bases). Deletions cut 6 bases from V and 3 bases from J, with 14 bases between. The CDR3 consists of 14 residues. The CDR3 DNA reads TGTGCCAGCAGGAGCCGAGGGGAGGAAGAGACCCAGTACTTC. Encoded protein: CASRSRGEEETQYF.

This chain joins TRBV7-8 and TRBJ2-5; 7 bases are shared with TRBD2. Trimming cost V 5 bases and J 5 bases; bases outside gene matches: 11. CDR3 length: 15 residues. CDR1 is SGHVS, CDR2 FQNEAQ, per germline. CDR3 sequence: CASSLVASGWETQYF. The CDR3 region has the DNA TGTGCCAGCAGCCTGGTCGCTAGCGGATGGGAGACCCAGTACTTC.

This chain joins TRBV12-3 or TRBV12-4 and TRBJ2-1; D may match TRBD1 or TRBD2 (5 bases each). This CDR3 has 15 residues. V lost 6 bases and J 7 bases, leaving 19 bases between the germline ends. The CDR3 spells CASSLPGARGNEQFF. The CDR3, as DNA: TGTGCCAGCAGCTTGCCCGGGGCTCGAGGAAATGAGCAGTTCTTC.

The chain recombines TRBV7-2 with TRBJ2-3; 14 nucleotides agree with TRBD2. The CDR3 is 16 residues long. Germline V gene sequence: CDR1 SGHTA, CDR2 FQGNSA. The V gene end was trimmed by 4 bases and the J gene end by 6 bases; junction bases not matched to a gene: 6. Written as DNA, the CDR3 is TGTGCCAGCAGCTCCGGGACTAGCGGGAGTCTGGATACGCAGTATTTT. It is translated as CASSSGTSGSLDTQYF.

The J gene is TRBJ2-3, the V gene TRBV7-9; 7 nucleotides agree with TRBD1. The length of the CDR3 is 16 residues. Germline V gene sequence: CDR1 SEHNR, CDR2 FQNEAQ (reference sequence). Trimming cost V 3 bases and J 5 bases; bases outside gene matches: 11. The CDR3 loop reads CASSFRDRLLLDTQYF. For the CDR3, the DNA is TGTGCCAGCAGCTTCCGGGACAGATTATTATTAGATACGCAGTATTTT.

The CDR3 loop is CASSLSALQETQYF. CDR3 DNA sequence: TGTGCCAGCAGTTTATCAGCCTTACAAGAGACCCAGTACTTC. The rearrangement uses TRBV27 and TRBJ2-5, with D hard to call. CDR1 and CDR2 from the germline V gene are MNHEY and SMNVEV (reference sequence). With 0 bases removed from V and 2 bases from J, the gap between germline ends came to 7 bases. This CDR3 contains 14 residues.

V gene TRBV5-1 combines with J gene TRBJ2-2, with 12 bases that match TRBD2. CDR1 is SGHRS, CDR2 YFSETQ, per germline. This CDR3 comprises 19 residues. J was trimmed by 4 bases and V by 0 bases; bases with no gene match: 10. For the CDR3, the DNA is TGCGCCAGCAGCTTGGCTCTAGCGGGAGGGCCGTGGAGCACCGGGGAGCTGTTTTTT. It translates to CASSLALAGGPWSTGELFF.

This clonotype was counted at least ten times. The chain uses TRBV5-1 and TRBJ2-1; 8 bases are shared with TRBD1. Germline CDR1 reads SGHRS; CDR2 reads YFSETQ. This CDR3 spans 14 amino acids. The V and J ends lost 4 bases and 8 bases, in that order; junction bases with no gene match: 8. The CDR3 reads CASSRDRTGDEQFF. CDR3 DNA sequence: TGCGCCAGCAGCCGGGACAGGACGGGCGATGAGCAGTTCTTC.

The table lists this clonotype with a few counts. V usage is TRBV19 and J usage is TRBJ2-1; D might be TRBD2 (8 bases). Trimming took off 7 bases at V and 0 bases at J, with 25 bases between the two ends. The CDR3 extends over 19 amino acids. Germline assignment: CDR1 LNHDA and CDR2 SQIVND (reference sequence). As DNA, the CDR3 is TGTGCCAGTATTAAAGGGGGCAAGAGCGGGAGCTTCTCCTACAATGAGCAGTTCTTC. It is translated as CASIKGGKSGSFSYNEQFF. Full variable domain (remainder filled in from reference TRBV19 and TRBJ2-1): DGGITQSPKYLFRKEGQNVTLSCEQNLNHDAMYWYRQDPGQGLRLIYYSQIVNDFQKGDIAEGYSVSREKKESFPLTVTSAQKNPTAFYLCASIKGGKSGSFSYNEQFFGPGTRLTVL.

This clonotype has a handful of counts. This chain links TRBV20-1 with TRBJ2-7; 7 bases are shared with TRBD2. The CDR3 loop spans 15 amino acids. V shed 0 bases, J shed 3 bases, and the junction held 8 bases outside the gene matches. The germline CDR1 and CDR2 sequences are DFQATT and SNEGSKA (reference sequence). CDR3 sequence reads: CSARDSREVRYEQYF. The CDR3 coding sequence is TGCAGTGCTAGAGATAGTCGGGAGGTCCGCTACGAGCAGTACTTC.

This clonotype was seen a handful of times. The V call is TRBV14, the J call TRBJ2-5; D not resolved. The CDR3 runs 12 residues. In germline, CDR1 is SGHDN, CDR2 FVKESK. V was pared by 3 bases and J by 1 base, with 3 bases between. This chain's CDR3 is CASSHVQETQYF. The CDR3 coding sequence is TGTGCCAGCAGCCATGTCCAAGAGACCCAGTACTTC.

The chain combines TRBV30 with TRBJ2-3; 7 positions match TRBD1. CDR3 length: 13 residues. After removal of 5 bases from V and 7 bases from J, the junction contained 9 bases not matched to a gene. Looked up from germline, CDR1 is GTSNPN and CDR2 is SVGIG (reference sequence). The CDR3 loop is CAWEIPGGHTQYF. As DNA, the CDR3 is TGTGCCTGGGAAATACCAGGGGGTCATACGCAGTATTTT.

The V gene is TRBV19, the J gene TRBJ1-1; D is ambiguous. CDR1 is LNHDA and CDR2 is SQIVND in the germline V gene (reference sequence). The length of the CDR3 is 13 residues. Trimming pared 9 bases from V and 1 base from J, leaving 12 bases between. The CDR3 DNA reads TGTGCCAGCTATAGGACTCCGAACACTGAAGCTTTCTTT. Protein product: CASYRTPNTEAFF.

This clonotype was counted only a few times. The chain has TRBV15 and TRBJ1-4, with D tentatively TRBD1 (5 bases). Trimming removed 7 bases from V and 2 bases from J, with 11 bases in between. Looked up from germline, CDR1 is LNHNV and CDR2 is YYDKDF (reference sequence). The CDR3 sequence is 14 residues long. The CDR3 sequence is CATTAGGTNEKLFF. The CDR3 DNA sequence: TGTGCCACCACCGCTGGGGGGACTAATGAAAAACTGTTTTTT.

This sequence joins TRBV6-5 and TRBJ2-1; 9 bases are shared with TRBD1. Germline loops: CDR1 MNHEY, CDR2 SVGAGI. J lost 5 bases, V lost 2 bases, and 7 bases had no gene match. CDR3 size: 16 residues. The DNA for the CDR3 is TGTGCCAGCAGTTACCCCGGGACAGGGATGAACAATGAGCAGTTCTTC. Its protein product is CASSYPGTGMNNEQFF.

At least ten counts were recorded for this clonotype. The chain joins TRBV20-1 to TRBJ2-1; TRBD2 matches 13 bases. CDR3 length: 15 amino acids. The V gene end was trimmed by 4 bases and the J gene end by 8 bases; junction bases not matched to a gene: 8. Germline V gene lookup returns CDR1 DFQATT and CDR2 SNEGSKA (reference sequence). CDR3 in amino acids: CSAISGLAGVDEQFF. The CDR3, as DNA: TGCAGTGCTATAAGCGGACTAGCGGGAGTGGATGAGCAGTTCTTC.

About this clonotype itself: A junction boundary mismatches the germline segment, possibly from a read error. The chain links TRBV3-1 to TRBJ2-7; D is perhaps TRBD2 (6 bases). CDR1 LGHDT and CDR2 YNNKEL come from the germline V gene (reference sequence). This CDR3 spans 17 amino acids. The CDR3 sequence is CACSQDLGLLNPYEQYF. CDR3 nucleotide sequence: TGTGCCTGCAGCCAAGATTTGGGACTCCTTAACCCCTACGAGCAGTACTTC.

The table lists this clonotype with many counts. The rearrangement links TRBV20-1 to TRBJ2-7; TRBD2 agrees at 9 bases. Germline V gives CDR1 DFQATT, CDR2 SNEGSKA (reference sequence). The V segment lost 0 bases and the J segment 4 bases; nucleotides outside the gene matches: 4. CDR3 size: 14 residues. The CDR3, as DNA: TGCAGTGCTAGAGACTTTAGCGGGAGTTACGAGCAGTACTTC. Translation: CSARDFSGSYEQYF.

The chain couples TRBV28 to TRBJ2-5; the D gene is possibly TRBD2 (6 bases). This CDR3 has 14 residues. The V and J ends lost 2 bases and 5 bases respectively, with 12 bases between them. Germline V lookup: CDR1 MDHEN, CDR2 SYDVKM. For the CDR3, the DNA is TGTGCCAGCAGTTTAATTGTCAGCGGGGAGACCCAGTACTTC. Residues: CASSLIVSGETQYF.

The gene calls are TRBV7-2 and TRBJ2-7; 8 nucleotides match TRBD2. V dropped 0 bases and J dropped 5; count of bases not matched to a gene: 9. The CDR3 has 16 residues. Germline V gene data show CDR1 as SGHTA and CDR2 as FQGNSA. In nucleotides, the CDR3 is TGTGCCAGCAGCTTAGCTGTCGGGGGGGGTAGGGACGAGCAGTACTTC. Its translation is CASSLAVGGGRDEQYF.